This TCR beta chain was documented in a study of tumor-infiltrating lymphocytes in primary liver carcinoma. Study background: Maximum tumor diameters ranged from roughly 4.2 to 10 cm, stage T1-T3 N0M0. Each of the samples returned roughly 3.5 to 7.13 million productive TCRbeta reads (a yield similar across tissue types). Study results and limitations: It was tumor-adjacent and tumor-blood pairs that overlapped less than tumor region pairs did.

Note on this clonotype: Antigen: not known. At one end the junction does not follow the germline gene, possibly because of a read error.

The source material, roughly 18-30 mg of unsorted bulk tissue, was used to co-extract RNA and DNA. Germline V gene sequence: CDR1 MNHNY, CDR2 SVGAGI (reference sequence). The CDR3 contains 13 residues. With around 490 ng total RNA as template and a constant-region primer, TCR beta cDNA was made. For TCR beta, libraries were produced by three nested multiplex PCR rounds using slightly modified ARM-PCR. Researchers ran the first two PCR rounds for roughly 10 cycles each with TRBV1-TRBV30 forward primers and a C-beta reverse primer. MiXCR, run by TCRdb on the multiplex PCR reads, gives a single entry per CDR3 protein. The table includes 25,000 to 30,000 distinct CDR3 sequences, roughly 78% detected once.

The TCR was taken from a man aged 35 to 55 with primary liver carcinoma and hepatitis B virus infection. The chain links TRBV6-6 to TRBJ2-5, with D perhaps matching TRBD2 (6 bases). The sample comprised liver tumor tissue from sampling region 3. Subset reported: tumor region T3, left-lateral pole. The CDR3 loop reads CVSSYWPGETQYF. The CDR3 nucleotides read TGTGTCAGCAGTTACTGGCCGGGGGAGACTCAGTACTTC.